This TCR beta chain derives from a study of T cells after yellow fever vaccination. Each CDR3 protein is one row after TCRdb ran MiXCR on the 5' RACE reads. The sample lists 20,000 to 25,000 distinct CDR3 sequences, less than 5.5% occurring once. This clonotype appeared many times. Germline V gene lookup returns CDR1 LGHDT and CDR2 YNNKEL (reference sequence). The CDR3 consists of 17 residues. V lost 4 bases and J lost 2; bases outside the gene matches: 7. The chain uses TRBV3-1 and TRBJ2-3; 12 bases are a match to TRBD2. The receptor was isolated from a young man who received the YFV17D yellow fever vaccine. The sequenced sample was PBMCs, either bulk or a sorted T-cell subset (CD4+, CD8+, memory, or dextramer-sorted; not recorded which), obtained more than 40 days after the first yellow fever vaccination. The CDR3 here is CASSRRTSGDFTDTQYF. CDR3 sequence (DNA): TGTGCCAGCAGCCGCCGGACTAGCGGGGATTTCACAGATACGCAGTATTTT.